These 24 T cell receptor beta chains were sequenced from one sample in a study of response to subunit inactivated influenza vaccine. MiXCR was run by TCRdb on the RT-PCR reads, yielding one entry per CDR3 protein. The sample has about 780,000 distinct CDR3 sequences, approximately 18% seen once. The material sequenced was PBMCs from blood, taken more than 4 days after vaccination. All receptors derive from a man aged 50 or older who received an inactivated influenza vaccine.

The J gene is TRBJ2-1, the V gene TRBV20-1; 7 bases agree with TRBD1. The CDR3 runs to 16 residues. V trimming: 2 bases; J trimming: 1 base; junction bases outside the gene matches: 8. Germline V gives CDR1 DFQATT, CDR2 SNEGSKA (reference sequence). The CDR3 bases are TGCAGTGCTAGATCAGGGCAGGGGGTATCCTACAATGAGCAGTTCTTC. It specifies CSARSGQGVSYNEQFF.

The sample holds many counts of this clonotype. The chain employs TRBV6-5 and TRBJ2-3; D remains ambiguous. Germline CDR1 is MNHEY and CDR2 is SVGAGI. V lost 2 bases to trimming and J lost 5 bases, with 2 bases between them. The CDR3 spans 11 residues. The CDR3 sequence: CASSYLDTQYF. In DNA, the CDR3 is TGTGCCAGCAGTTACCTAGATACGCAGTATTTT.

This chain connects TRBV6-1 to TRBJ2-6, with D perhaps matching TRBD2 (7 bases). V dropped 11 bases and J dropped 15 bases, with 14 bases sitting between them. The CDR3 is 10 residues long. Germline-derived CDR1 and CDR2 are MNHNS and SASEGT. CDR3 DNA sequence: TGTGCCGCCGAGGGGGGGGCCCTGACTTTC. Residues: CAAEGGALTF.

The CDR3 DNA reads TGTGCCAGCAGCTTAAATGGCTACACCTTC. It encodes CASSLNGYTF. The chain has TRBV7-2 and TRBJ1-2; no definite D call. Germline assignment: CDR1 SGHTA and CDR2 FQGNSA. CDR3 length equals 10 residues. V gave up 2 bases and J gave up 6 bases, with 1 base separating them. Together with reference TRBV7-2 and TRBJ1-2, the CDR3 gives the full variable domain: GAGVSQSPSNKVTEKGKDVELRCDPISGHTALYWYRQSLGQGLEFLIYFQGNSAPDKSGLPSDRFSAERTGGSVSTLTIQRTQQEDSAVYLCASSLNGYTFGSGTRLTVV.

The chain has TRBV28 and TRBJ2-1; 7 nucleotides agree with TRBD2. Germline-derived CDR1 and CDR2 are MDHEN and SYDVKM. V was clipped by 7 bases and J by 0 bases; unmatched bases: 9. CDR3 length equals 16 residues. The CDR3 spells CASIPPAGRSYNEQFF. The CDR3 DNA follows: TGTGCCAGCATCCCCCCAGCGGGGCGCTCCTACAATGAGCAGTTCTTC. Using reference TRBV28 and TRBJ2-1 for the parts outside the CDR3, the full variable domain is DVKVTQSSRYLVKRTGEKVFLECVQDMDHENMFWYRQDPGLGLRLIYFSYDVKMKEKGDIPEGYSVSREKKERFSLILESASTNQTSMYLCASIPPAGRSYNEQFFGPGTRLTVL.

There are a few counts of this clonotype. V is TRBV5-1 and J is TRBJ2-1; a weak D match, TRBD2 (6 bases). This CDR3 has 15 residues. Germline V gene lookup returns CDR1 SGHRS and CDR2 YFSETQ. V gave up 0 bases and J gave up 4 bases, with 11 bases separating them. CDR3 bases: TGCGCCAGCAGCTTGGATGGGGACTTTTACAATGAGCAGTTCTTC. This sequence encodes CASSLDGDFYNEQFF.

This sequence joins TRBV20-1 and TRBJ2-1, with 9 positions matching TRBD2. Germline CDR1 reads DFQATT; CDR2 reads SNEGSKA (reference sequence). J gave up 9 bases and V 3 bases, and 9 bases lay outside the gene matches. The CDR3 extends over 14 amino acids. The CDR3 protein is CSARFLAGNLEQFF. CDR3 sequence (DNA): TGCAGTGCTAGGTTTCTAGCGGGAAACCTTGAGCAGTTCTTC.

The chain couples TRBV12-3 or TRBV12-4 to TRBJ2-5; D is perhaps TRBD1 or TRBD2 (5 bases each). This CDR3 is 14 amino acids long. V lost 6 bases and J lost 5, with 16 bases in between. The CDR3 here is CASRAGFGGETQYF. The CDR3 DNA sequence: TGTGCCAGCAGAGCAGGGTTCGGCGGGGAGACCCAGTACTTC.

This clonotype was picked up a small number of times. This chain's CDR3 is CSARDAVSYNEQFF. The CDR3 nucleotides are TGCAGTGCTAGAGACGCGGTCTCCTACAATGAGCAGTTCTTC. The gene calls are TRBV20-1 and TRBJ2-1; no clear D gene. V was pared by 0 bases and J by 0 bases, with 6 bases between. Germline V gene lookup returns CDR1 DFQATT and CDR2 SNEGSKA (reference sequence). This CDR3 contains 14 residues.

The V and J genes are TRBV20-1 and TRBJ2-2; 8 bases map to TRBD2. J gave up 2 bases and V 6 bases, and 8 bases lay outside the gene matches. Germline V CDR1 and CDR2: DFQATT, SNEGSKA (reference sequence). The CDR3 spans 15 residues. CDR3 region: CSANALAGNTGELFF. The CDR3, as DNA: TGCAGTGCCAACGCCCTAGCGGGCAACACCGGGGAGCTGTTTTTT.

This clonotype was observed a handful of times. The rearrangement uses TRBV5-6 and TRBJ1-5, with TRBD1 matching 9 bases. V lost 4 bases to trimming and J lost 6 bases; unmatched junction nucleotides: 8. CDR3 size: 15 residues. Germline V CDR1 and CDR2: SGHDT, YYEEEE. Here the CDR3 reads CASSRQGDRSQPQHF. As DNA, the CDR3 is TGTGCCAGCAGCCGACAGGGGGATAGAAGTCAGCCCCAGCATTTT. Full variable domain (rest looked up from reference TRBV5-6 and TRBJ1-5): DAGVTQSPTHLIKTRGQQVTLRCSPKSGHDTVSWYQQALGQGPQFIFQYYEEEERQRGNFPDRFSGHQFPNYSSELNVNALLLGDSALYLCASSRQGDRSQPQHFGDGTRLSIL.

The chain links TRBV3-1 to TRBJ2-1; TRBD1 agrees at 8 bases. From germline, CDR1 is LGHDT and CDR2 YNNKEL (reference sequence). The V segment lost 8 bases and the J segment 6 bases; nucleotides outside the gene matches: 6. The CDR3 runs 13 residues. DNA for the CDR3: TGTGCCAGCGGGACAGGAGGATTCAATGAGCAGTTCTTC. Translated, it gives CASGTGGFNEQFF.

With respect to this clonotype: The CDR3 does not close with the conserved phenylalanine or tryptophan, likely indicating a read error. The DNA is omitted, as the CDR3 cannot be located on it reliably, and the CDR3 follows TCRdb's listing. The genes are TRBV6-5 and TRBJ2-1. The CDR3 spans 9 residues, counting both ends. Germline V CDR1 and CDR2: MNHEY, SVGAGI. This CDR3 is CASRNPKFS.

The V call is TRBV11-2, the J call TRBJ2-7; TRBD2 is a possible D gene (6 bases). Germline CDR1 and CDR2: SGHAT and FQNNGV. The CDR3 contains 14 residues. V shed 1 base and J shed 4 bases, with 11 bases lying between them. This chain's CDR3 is CASSLGYGGYEQYF. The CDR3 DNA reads TGTGCCAGCAGCTTAGGTTATGGGGGGTACGAGCAGTACTTC.

CDR3 sequence: CSVEGPGSYEQYF. The CDR3 DNA is TGCAGCGTTGAGGGCCCAGGGTCCTACGAGCAGTACTTC. The chain recombines TRBV29-1 with TRBJ2-7, with TRBD1 as a possible D gene (5 bases). Germline CDR1 is SQVTM and CDR2 is ANQGSEA. The V and J ends lost 3 bases and 1 base respectively, with 10 bases between them. This CDR3 region has 13 residues.

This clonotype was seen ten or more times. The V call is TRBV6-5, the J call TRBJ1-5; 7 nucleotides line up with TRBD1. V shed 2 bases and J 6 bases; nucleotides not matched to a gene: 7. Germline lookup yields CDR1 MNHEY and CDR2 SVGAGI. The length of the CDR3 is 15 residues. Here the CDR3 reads CASSYGGGEGQPQHF. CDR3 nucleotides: TGTGCCAGCAGTTACGGAGGGGGCGAAGGTCAGCCCCAGCATTTT.

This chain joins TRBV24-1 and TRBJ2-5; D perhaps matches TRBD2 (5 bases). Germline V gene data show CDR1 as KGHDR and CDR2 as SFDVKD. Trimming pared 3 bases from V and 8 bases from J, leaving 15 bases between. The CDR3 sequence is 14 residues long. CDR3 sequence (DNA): TGTGCCACCAGTGATCTGGAGGACGCTCGAACCCAGTACTTC. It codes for CATSDLEDARTQYF.

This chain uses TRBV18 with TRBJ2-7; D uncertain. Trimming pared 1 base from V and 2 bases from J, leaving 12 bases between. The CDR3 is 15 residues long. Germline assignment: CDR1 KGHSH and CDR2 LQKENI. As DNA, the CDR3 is TGTGCCAGCTCACCACTTCTGGGTACCACCTACGAGCAGTACTTC. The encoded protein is CASSPLLGTTYEQYF.

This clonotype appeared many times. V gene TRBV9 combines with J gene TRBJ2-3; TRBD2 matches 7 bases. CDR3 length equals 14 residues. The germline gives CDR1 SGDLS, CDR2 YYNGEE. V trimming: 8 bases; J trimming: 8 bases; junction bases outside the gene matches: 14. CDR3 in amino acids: CASSLAGELGTQYF. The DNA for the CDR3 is TGTGCCAGTTCTCTCGCGGGAGAGTTAGGTACGCAGTATTTT.

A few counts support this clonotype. The CDR3 is CSVQTRLAYEQYF. In nucleotides, the CDR3 is TGCAGCGTTCAGACTAGGCTCGCCTACGAGCAGTACTTC. The V and J genes are TRBV29-1 and TRBJ2-7, with D tentatively TRBD2 (6 bases). The ends were cut back, 5 bases at V and 2 bases at J, with 13 bases in the middle. Germline lookup yields CDR1 SQVTM and CDR2 ANQGSEA. This CDR3 has 13 residues.

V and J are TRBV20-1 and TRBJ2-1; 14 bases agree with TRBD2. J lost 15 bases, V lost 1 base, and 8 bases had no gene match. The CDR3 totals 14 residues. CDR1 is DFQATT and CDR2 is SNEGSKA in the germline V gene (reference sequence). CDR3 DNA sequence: TGCAGTGCTAGAGGGCCGGGACTAGCGGGAGTGGGGTTCTTC. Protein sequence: CSARGPGLAGVGFF.

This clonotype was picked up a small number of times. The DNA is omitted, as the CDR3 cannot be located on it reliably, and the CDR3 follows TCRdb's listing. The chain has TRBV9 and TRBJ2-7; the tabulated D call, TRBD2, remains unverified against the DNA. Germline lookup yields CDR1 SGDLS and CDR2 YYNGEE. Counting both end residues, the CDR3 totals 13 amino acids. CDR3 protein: CASSVFGSGTLYF.

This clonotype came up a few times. The CDR3 nucleotides are TGTGCCAGCAGTGAAAGGCAGGAAACCTACGAGCAGTACTTC. Residues: CASSERQETYEQYF. The J gene is TRBJ2-7, the V gene TRBV2, with D hard to call. Per germline, CDR1 SNHLY and CDR2 FYNNEI. CDR3 length equals 14 residues. Between the trimmed V and J ends, which lost 2 bases and 2 bases, there was a span of 10 bases.

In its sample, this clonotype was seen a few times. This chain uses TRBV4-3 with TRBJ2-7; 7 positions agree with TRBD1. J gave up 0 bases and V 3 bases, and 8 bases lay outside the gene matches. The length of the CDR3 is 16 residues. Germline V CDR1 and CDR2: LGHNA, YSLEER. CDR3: CASSQTRDRLSYEQYF. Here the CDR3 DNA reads TGCGCCAGCAGCCAGACCCGGGACAGACTCTCCTACGAGCAGTACTTC.